These 6 T cell receptor beta chains were all obtained from the same sample, sequenced in a study of T cell responses to AZD1222 COVID-19 vaccine (dated by TCRdb to the early 2020s). The sample's time point, from its label and the paper: about 28 days (+/-7) after the second vaccine dose. To prepare the library, the immunoSEQ multiplex PCR assay was applied. What TCRdb holds here is the immuneACCESS table cut down to in-frame rearrangements. Part of the clones is not present; checked against another copy, under half of the missing clones reflect an unresolved V gene, and the others are unexplained. The sample includes 180,000 or so clones, with 93% observed a single time. The ten largest clones represent 0.9% to 1.1% of the sample. Specimen: peripheral blood, collected 28 days after the second AZD1222 dose. These receptor sequences come from an adult who received the AZD1222 COVID-19 vaccine.

V and J are TRBV19 and TRBJ1-2, with 7 bases identical to TRBD1. The V segment lost 4 bases and the J segment 8 bases; nucleotides outside the gene matches: 1. Germline values: CDR1 LNHDA, CDR2 SQIVND (reference sequence). This CDR3 has 11 residues. This CDR3 reads CASSKQGGYTF. The CDR3 DNA follows: TGTGCCAGTAGTAAACAGGGGGGCTACACCTTC.

V is TRBV2 and J is TRBJ2-1; D not resolved. Trimming took 2 bases from V and 6 from J, leaving 8 bases between them. Looked up from germline, CDR1 is SNHLY and CDR2 is FYNNEI. The CDR3 is made up of 13 amino acids. The CDR3 DNA reads TGTGCCAGCAGTGAAATCGCCCGCAATGAGCAGTTCTTC. It codes for CASSEIARNEQFF.

The chain has TRBV7-8 and TRBJ1-1; D remains ambiguous. CDR3 length: 14 amino acids. V dropped 2 bases and J dropped 2 bases, with 9 bases sitting between them. Germline V lookup: CDR1 SGHVS, CDR2 FQNEAQ. CDR3 in DNA: TGTGCCAGCAGCTTACAGGCGTTTAACACTGAAGCTTTCTTT. Protein product: CASSLQAFNTEAFF.

The V gene is TRBV4-1, the J gene TRBJ2-3; D might be TRBD1 (7 bases). Germline CDR1 and CDR2: MGHRA and YSYEKL. Trimming left V 0 bases short and J 8 bases short, with 15 bases between. The CDR3 is 15 residues long. The CDR3 protein is CASSQEGRGDGTQYF. CDR3 coding DNA: TGCGCCAGCAGCCAAGAAGGCAGGGGGGATGGTACGCAGTATTTT.

This clone came up once. This sequence joins TRBV7-8 and TRBJ1-1, with D unclear. This CDR3 is built from 13 residues. Trimming pared 0 bases from V and 5 bases from J, leaving 7 bases between. Per the germline V gene, CDR1 is SGHVS and CDR2 is FQNEAQ. The CDR3 sequence is CASSLARRTEAFF. The DNA of the CDR3 is TGTGCCAGCAGCTTAGCCAGGAGGACTGAAGCTTTCTTT.

V usage is TRBV3-1 (or the pseudogene TRBV3-2) and J usage is TRBJ1-2; 7 bases align to TRBD1. CDR1 is LGHDT and CDR2 is YNNKEL in the germline V gene (reference sequence). V shed 4 bases, J shed 6 bases, and the junction held 8 bases outside the gene matches. The CDR3 consists of 14 residues. The CDR3 DNA follows: TGTGCCAGCAGCCGAGGACAGGCTTATGATGGCTACACCTTC. It codes for CASSRGQAYDGYTF.